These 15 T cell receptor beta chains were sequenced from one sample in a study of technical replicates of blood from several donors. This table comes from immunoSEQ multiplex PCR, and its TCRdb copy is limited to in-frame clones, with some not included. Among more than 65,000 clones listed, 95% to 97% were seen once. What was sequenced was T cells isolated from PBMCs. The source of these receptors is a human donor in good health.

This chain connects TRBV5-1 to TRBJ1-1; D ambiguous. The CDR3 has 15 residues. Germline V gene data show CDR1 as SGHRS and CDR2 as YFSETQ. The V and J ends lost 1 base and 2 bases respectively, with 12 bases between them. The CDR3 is CASSLNTDQNTEAFF. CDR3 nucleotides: TGCGCCAGCAGCTTGAACACAGATCAAAACACTGAAGCTTTCTTT.

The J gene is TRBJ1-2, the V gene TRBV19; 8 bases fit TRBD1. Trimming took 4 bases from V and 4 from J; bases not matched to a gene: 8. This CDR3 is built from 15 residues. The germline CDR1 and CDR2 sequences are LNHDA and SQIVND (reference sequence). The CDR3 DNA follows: TGTGCCAGTAGTACCATGGGACAGGCCGCCTATGGCTACACCTTC. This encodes CASSTMGQAAYGYTF.

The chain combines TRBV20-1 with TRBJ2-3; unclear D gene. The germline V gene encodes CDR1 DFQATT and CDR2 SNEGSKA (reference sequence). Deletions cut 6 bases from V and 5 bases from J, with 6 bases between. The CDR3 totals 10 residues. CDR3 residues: CSAPQDTQYF. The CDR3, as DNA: TGCAGTGCCCCCCAAGATACGCAGTATTTT.

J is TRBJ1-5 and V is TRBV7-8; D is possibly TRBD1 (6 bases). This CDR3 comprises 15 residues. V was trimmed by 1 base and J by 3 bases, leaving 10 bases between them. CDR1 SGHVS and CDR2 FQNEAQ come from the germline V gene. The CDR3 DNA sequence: TGTGCCAGCAGCTTAGGACAGGTCATCAATCAGCCCCAGCATTTT. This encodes CASSLGQVINQPQHF.

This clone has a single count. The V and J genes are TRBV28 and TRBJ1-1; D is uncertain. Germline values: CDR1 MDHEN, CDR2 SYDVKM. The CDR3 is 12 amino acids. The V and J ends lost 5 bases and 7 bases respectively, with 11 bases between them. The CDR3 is CASSLYRGEAFF. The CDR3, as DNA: TGTGCCAGCAGTCTATACCGGGGTGAAGCTTTCTTT.

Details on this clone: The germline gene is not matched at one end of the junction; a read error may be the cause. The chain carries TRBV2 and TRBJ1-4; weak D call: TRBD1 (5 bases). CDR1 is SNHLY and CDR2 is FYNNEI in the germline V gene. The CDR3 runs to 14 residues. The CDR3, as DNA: TGTGCCAGCAGTGGTTCCAGGGCTAACGAAAAACTGTTTTTT. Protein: CASSGSRANEKLFF.

The CDR3 DNA sequence: TGTGCCAGCAGCGTCCTCCGTCCTAATGAAAAACTGTTTTTT. Translating gives CASSVLRPNEKLFF. The gene calls are TRBV6-1 and TRBJ1-4; D is undetermined. Germline lookup yields CDR1 MNHNS and CDR2 SASEGT. Trimming pared 6 bases from V and 3 bases from J, leaving 11 bases between. CDR3 length: 14 residues.

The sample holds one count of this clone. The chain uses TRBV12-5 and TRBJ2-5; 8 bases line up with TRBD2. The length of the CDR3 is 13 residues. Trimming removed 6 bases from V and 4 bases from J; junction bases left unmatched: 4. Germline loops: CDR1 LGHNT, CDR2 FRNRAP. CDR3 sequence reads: CASGPRGVETQYF. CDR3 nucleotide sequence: TGTGCTAGTGGCCCGCGGGGGGTAGAGACCCAGTACTTC.

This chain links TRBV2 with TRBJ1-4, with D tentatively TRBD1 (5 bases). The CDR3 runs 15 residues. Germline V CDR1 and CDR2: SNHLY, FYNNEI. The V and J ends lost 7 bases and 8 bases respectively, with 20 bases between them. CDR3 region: CASNNMGPVEEKLFF. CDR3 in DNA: TGTGCCAGCAACAATATGGGGCCGGTAGAGGAAAAACTGTTTTTT.

CDR3 sequence reads: CASSIFPLDTQYF. In nucleotides, the CDR3 is TGTGCCAGTAGTATCTTTCCCCTAGATACGCAGTATTTT. The rearrangement uses TRBV19 and TRBJ2-3, with D unclear. This CDR3 is 13 amino acids long. V lost 3 bases to trimming and J lost 5 bases, with 9 bases between them. CDR1 is LNHDA and CDR2 is SQIVND in the germline V gene (reference sequence).

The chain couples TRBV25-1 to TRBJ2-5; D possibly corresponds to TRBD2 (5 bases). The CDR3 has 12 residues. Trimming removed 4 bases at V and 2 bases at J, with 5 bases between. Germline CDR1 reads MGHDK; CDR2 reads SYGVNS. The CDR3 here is CASSVAQETQYF. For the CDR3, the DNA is TGTGCCAGCAGTGTAGCGCAAGAGACCCAGTACTTC.

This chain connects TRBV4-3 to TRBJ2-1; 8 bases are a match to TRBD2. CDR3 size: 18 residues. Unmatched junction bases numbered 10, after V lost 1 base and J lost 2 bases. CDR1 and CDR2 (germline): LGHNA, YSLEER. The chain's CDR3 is CASSQVVRTGLAYNEQFF. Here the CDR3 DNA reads TGCGCCAGCAGCCAAGTAGTACGGACGGGACTAGCCTACAATGAGCAGTTCTTC.

In DNA, the CDR3 is TGTGCCAGCAATCTAGCGGGATTTATCAATGAGCAGTTCTTC. Its translation is CASNLAGFINEQFF. The rearrangement uses TRBV27 and TRBJ2-1, with TRBD2 matching over 9 bases. Germline V gene lookup returns CDR1 MNHEY and CDR2 SMNVEV (reference sequence). The junction had 7 bases not matched to a gene; V was cut back by 7 bases and J by 6 bases. The CDR3 runs to 14 residues.

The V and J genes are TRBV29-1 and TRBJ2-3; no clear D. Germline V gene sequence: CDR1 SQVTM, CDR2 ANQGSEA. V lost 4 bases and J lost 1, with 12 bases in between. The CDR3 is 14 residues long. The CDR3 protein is CSVVLYGGTDTQYF. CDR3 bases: TGCAGCGTTGTTCTGTACGGAGGCACAGATACGCAGTATTTT.

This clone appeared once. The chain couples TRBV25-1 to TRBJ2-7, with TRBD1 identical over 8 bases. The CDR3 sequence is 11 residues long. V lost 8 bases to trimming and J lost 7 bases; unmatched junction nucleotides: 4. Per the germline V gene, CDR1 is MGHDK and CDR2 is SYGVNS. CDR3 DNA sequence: TGTGCCAGCGGGGACAGGAGGGAGCAGTACTTC. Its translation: CASGDRREQYF.